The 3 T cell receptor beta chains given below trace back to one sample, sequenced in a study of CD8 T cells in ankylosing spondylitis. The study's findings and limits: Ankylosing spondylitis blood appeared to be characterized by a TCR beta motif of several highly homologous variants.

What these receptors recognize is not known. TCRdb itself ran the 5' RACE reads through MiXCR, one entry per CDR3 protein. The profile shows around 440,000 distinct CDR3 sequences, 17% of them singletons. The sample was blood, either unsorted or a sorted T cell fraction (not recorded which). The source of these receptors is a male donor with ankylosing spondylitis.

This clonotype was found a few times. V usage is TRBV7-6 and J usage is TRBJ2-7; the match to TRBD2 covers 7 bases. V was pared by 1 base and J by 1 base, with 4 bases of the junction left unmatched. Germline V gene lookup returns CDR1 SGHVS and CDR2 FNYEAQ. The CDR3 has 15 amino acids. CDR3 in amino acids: CASSLGEGPSYEQYF. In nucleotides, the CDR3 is TGTGCCAGCAGCTTAGGGGAGGGGCCATCCTACGAGCAGTACTTC.

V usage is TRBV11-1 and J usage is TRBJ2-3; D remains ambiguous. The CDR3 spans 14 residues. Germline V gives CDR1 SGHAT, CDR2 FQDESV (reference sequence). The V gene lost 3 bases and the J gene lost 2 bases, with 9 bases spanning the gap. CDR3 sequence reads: CASSFAANTDTQYF. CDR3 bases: TGTGCCAGCAGCTTTGCAGCAAACACAGATACGCAGTATTTT.

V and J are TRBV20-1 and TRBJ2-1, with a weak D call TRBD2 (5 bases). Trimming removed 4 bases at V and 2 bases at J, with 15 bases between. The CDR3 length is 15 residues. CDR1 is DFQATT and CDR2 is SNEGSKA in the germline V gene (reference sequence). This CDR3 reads CSATKEAMPYNEQFF. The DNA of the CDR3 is TGCAGTGCTACCAAGGAGGCTATGCCCTACAATGAGCAGTTCTTC.